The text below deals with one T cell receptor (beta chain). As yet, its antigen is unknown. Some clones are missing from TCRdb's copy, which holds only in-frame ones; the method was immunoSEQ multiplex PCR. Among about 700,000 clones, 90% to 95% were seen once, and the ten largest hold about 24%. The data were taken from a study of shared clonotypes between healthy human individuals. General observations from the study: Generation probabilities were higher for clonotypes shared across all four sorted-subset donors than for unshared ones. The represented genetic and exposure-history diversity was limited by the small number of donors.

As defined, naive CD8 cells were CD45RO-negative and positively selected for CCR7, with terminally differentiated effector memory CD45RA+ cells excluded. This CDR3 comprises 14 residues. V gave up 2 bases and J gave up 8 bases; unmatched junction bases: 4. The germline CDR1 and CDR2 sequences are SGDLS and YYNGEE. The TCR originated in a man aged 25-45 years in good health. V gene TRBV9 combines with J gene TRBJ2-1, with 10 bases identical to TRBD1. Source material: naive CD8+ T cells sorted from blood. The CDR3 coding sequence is TGTGCCAGCAGCGTTGGGACAGGGGCGGATGAGCAGTTCTTC. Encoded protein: CASSVGTGADEQFF.